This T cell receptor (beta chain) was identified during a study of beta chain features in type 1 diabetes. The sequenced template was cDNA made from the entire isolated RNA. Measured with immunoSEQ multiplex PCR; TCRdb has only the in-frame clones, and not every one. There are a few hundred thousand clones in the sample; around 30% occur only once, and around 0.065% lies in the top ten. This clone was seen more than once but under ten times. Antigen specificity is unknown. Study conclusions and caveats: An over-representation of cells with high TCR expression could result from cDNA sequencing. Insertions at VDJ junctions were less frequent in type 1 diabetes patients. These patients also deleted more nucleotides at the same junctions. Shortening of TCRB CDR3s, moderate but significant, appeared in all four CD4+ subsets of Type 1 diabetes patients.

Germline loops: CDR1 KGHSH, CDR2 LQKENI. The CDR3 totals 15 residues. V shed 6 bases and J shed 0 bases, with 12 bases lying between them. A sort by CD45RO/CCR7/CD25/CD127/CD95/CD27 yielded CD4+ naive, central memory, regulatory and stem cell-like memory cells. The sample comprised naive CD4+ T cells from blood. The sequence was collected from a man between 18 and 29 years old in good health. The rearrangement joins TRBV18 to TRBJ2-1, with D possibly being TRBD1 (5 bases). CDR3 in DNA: TGTGCCAGCTCCCTTCGACAGAACTCCTACAATGAGCAGTTCTTC. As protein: CASSLRQNSYNEQFF.